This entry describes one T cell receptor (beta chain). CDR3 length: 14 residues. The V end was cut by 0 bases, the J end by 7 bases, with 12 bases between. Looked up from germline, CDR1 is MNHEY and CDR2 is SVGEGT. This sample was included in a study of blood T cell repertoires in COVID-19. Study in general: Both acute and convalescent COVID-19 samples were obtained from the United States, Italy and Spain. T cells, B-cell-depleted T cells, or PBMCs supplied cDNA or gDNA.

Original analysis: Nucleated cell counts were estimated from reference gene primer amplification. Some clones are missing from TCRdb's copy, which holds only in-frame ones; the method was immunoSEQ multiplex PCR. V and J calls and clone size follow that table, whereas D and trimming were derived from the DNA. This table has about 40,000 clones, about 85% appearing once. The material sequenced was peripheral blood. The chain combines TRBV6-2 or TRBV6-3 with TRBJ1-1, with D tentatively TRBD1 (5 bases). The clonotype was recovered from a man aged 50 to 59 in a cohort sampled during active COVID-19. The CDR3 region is CASSYSGRDFEAFF. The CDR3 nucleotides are TGTGCCAGCAGTTACTCGGGCAGGGACTTTGAAGCTTTCTTT.